Listed below are T cell receptor beta chains from one sample, sequenced in a study of spatial heterogeneity in lung cancer. Each CDR3 protein gets one entry after TCRdb re-called the 5' RACE reads with MiXCR. The profile shows 20,000 to 25,000 distinct CDR3 sequences, 15% to 20% of them singletons. The input for sequencing was lung tumor tissue, taken at surgery. These receptor sequences come from a female donor with early-stage non-small cell lung cancer. Both conserved end residues are part of each CDR3. Fields, in order: V gene, D gene, J gene, clone size, CDR3 DNA, CDR3 protein. The D gene is left open where the match is weak. Only some rows state a clone size, as once, few, many or a class for expanded clones.

>TRBV29-1|TRBD1|TRBJ2-2|few
TGCAGCGTAAAGACAGGGATCGACACCGGGGAGCTGTTTTTT
CSVKTGIDTGELFF
>TRBV20-1|TRBD1|TRBJ2-3|-
TGCAGTGCTCGTCCCGGGACAGGGTCAAGCGGGAAAACGCAGTATTTT
CSARPGTGSSGKTQYF
>TRBV4-2|-|TRBJ2-3|-
TGTGCCAGCAGCCAATTCCAGCAGGCGACAGATACGCAGTATTTT
CASSQFQQATDTQYF
>TRBV9|TRBD1|TRBJ2-7|many
TGTGCCAGCAGCTGGGATCCGGGACAGGGGGCTGGAGAGCAGTACTTC
CASSWDPGQGAGEQYF
>TRBV12-3/TRBV12-4|TRBD2|TRBJ2-3|-
TGTGCCAGCAGTCCGCGAATTCGGGTGGAGCGGGAGACAGATACGCAGTATTTT
CASSPRIRVERETDTQYF
>TRBV6-2/TRBV6-3|TRBD2|TRBJ2-1|-
TGTGCCAGCAGTTACGGGGGGGTTTCTAACAATGAGCAGTTCTTC
CASSYGGVSNNEQFF
>TRBV9|-|TRBJ2-1|many
TGTGCCAGCAGCGTTTGGGGGACGGGGGCCTACAATGAGCAGTTCTTC
CASSVWGTGAYNEQFF
>TRBV4-1|-|TRBJ2-1|-
TGCGCCAGCAGCCAAGATCTATTAGCGGTGTACAATGAGCAGTTCTTC
CASSQDLLAVYNEQFF
>TRBV11-2|TRBD2|TRBJ2-1|-
TGTGCCAGCAGCTTCTCGGGCCTAGCGGGAGCTACGGACAATGAGCAGTTCTTC
CASSFSGLAGATDNEQFF
>TRBV20-1|-|TRBJ2-7|-
TGCAGTGCTTCTACCCCAAGGGGGGCGGGCTACGAGCAGTACTTC
CSASTPRGAGYEQYF
>TRBV4-1|TRBD2|TRBJ2-1|-
TGCGCCAGCAGCCAAGTCGCTAGCGGGAGTTCGAATGAGCAGTTCTTC
CASSQVASGSSNEQFF
>TRBV30|-|TRBJ2-1|many
TGTGCCTGCTGGGGGCGTACAGAGCAGTTCTTC
CACWGRTEQFF
>TRBV20-1|-|TRBJ2-3|-
TGCAGTGCTACCGAGGACCTCACAGATACGCAGTATTTT
CSATEDLTDTQYF
>TRBV29-1|TRBD2|TRBJ2-3|-
TGCAGCGCCGTACCCCCCACCCTAGCGGGAGAGTACACAGATACGCAGTATTTT
CSAVPPTLAGEYTDTQYF
>TRBV4-2|TRBD2|TRBJ2-1|few
TGTGCCAGCAGCCAAGCTACTAGCGGGAGAATCTATGAGCAGTTCTTC
CASSQATSGRIYEQFF
>TRBV29-1|TRBD1|TRBJ2-5|-
TGCAGCGTCGCTAGGGGGACAGGGCAAGAGACCCAGTACTTC
CSVARGTGQETQYF
>TRBV27|-|TRBJ2-3|-
TGTGCCAGCAGTTTAGGGCACACAGATACGCAGTATTTT
CASSLGHTDTQYF
>TRBV5-1|-|TRBJ2-3|few
TGCGCCAGCAGCTTGGCTCCCACAGATACGCAGTATTTT
CASSLAPTDTQYF
>TRBV14|-|TRBJ2-1|few
TGTGCCAGCAGCCAAGCCGACGGCGGTGATGAGCAGTTCTTC
CASSQADGGDEQFF
>TRBV5-1|-|TRBJ2-7|many
TGCGCCAGCAGCCCGACTGTGCCAGACGAGCAGTACTTC
CASSPTVPDEQYF
>TRBV28|-|TRBJ2-1|many
TGTGCCAGCAGTTTATTGGACCAGCGGAGCTCCTACAATGAGCAGTTCTTC
CASSLLDQRSSYNEQFF
>TRBV18|-|TRBJ2-1|few
TGTGCCAGCTCAAGGGGAGATGAGCAGTTCTTC
CASSRGDEQFF
>TRBV29-1|TRBD2|TRBJ2-1|medium-sized
TGCAGCGTTGAAGTCCCTAGCGGGAGGACGGTACAGTTCTTC
CSVEVPSGRTVQFF
>TRBV20-1|-|TRBJ2-7|-
TGCAGTGCTAGACGAGGGAGAAGCTACGAGCAGTACTTC
CSARRGRSYEQYF
>TRBV20-1|-|TRBJ2-3|many
TGCAGTGCTAGGATCTCCGGAGATACGCAGTATTTT
CSARISGDTQYF
>TRBV4-1|-|TRBJ2-7|few
TGCGCCAGCAGCCAAGACAGGGCCCCTCGCTGGGAGCAGTACTTC
CASSQDRAPRWEQYF
>TRBV5-4|TRBD2|TRBJ2-3|few
TGTGCCAGCAGCTTGGGAGTGCTAGCGGGAGATACGCAGTATTTT
CASSLGVLAGDTQYF
>TRBV6-1|-|TRBJ2-1|-
TGTGCCAGCAGTGGATACTTGGGTGAGCAGTTCTTC
CASSGYLGEQFF
>TRBV20-1|-|TRBJ2-1|many
TGCAGTGTAGTTCACAATGAGCAGTTCTTC
CSVVHNEQFF
>TRBV2|TRBD2|TRBJ2-3|-
TGTGCCAGCAGTACCCCTAGCGGGAAGCTAGATACGCAGTATTTT
CASSTPSGKLDTQYF
>TRBV5-5|TRBD2|TRBJ2-7|-
TGTGCCAGCAGCTTGGGACTAGCGGCCTCCTACGAGCAGTACTTC
CASSLGLAASYEQYF
>TRBV5-1|-|TRBJ2-3|few
TGCGCCAGCGAAAGGTTTCCCGCAGATACGCAGTATTTT
CASERFPADTQYF
>TRBV5-1|-|TRBJ2-5|many
TGCGCCAGCAGCTTGGTGGTTGGTCCGGAAGAGACCCAGTACTTC
CASSLVVGPEETQYF
>TRBV20-1|-|TRBJ2-4|many
TGCATTCCTTCGAAACAGCCAAAAAACATTCAGTACTTC
CIPSKQPKNIQYF
>TRBV5-1|TRBD1|TRBJ2-3|-
TGCGCCAGCAGCACCTGGGGACAGAGCACAGATACGCAGTATTTT
CASSTWGQSTDTQYF
>TRBV20-1|TRBD2|TRBJ2-2|-
TGCAGTGCTAGAGATGCAGCGGGAGCCACCGGGGAGCTGTTTTTT
CSARDAAGATGELFF
>TRBV5-1|-|TRBJ2-7|many
TGCGCCAGCAGCTTAGCCAGATTCAGCTCCTACGAGCAGTACTTC
CASSLARFSSYEQYF
>TRBV9|-|TRBJ2-7|few
TGTGCCAGCAGCAGGGACTACGAGCAGTACTTC
CASSRDYEQYF
>TRBV7-9|TRBD1|TRBJ2-3|many
TGTGCCAGCAGCCTAGGGACAGGGGGTGCCACAGATACGCAGTATTTT
CASSLGTGGATDTQYF
>TRBV19|TRBD2|TRBJ2-1|many
TGTGCCAGTAGTTTCCAGCGGGGAGCCTACAATGAGCAGTTCTTC
CASSFQRGAYNEQFF
>TRBV6-4|-|TRBJ2-2|-
TGTGCCAGCAGCCGGGACTCCTCGAACACCGGGGAGCTGTTTTTT
CASSRDSSNTGELFF
>TRBV20-1|TRBD2|TRBJ2-3|medium-sized
TGCAGTCCGACTTGGCGGGAGGGAGCCACAGATACGCAGTATTTT
CSPTWREGATDTQYF
>TRBV7-2|-|TRBJ2-1|-
TGTGCCAGCAGCCCCGCCCGAAAGGGAGAGCAGTTCTTC
CASSPARKGEQFF
>TRBV20-1|-|TRBJ1-6|medium-sized
TGCAGTGCTAGCGGGCGCCGGGGGCGTTTACCCCTCCACTTT
CSASGRRGRLPLHF
>TRBV7-7|-|TRBJ2-7|few
TGTGCCAGCAGCTTATTAGGGGAAGGGGGCGAGCAGTACTTC
CASSLLGEGGEQYF
>TRBV28|TRBD1|TRBJ2-7|few
TGTGCCAGCAGCGGCGACAGGGTGGACGACGAGCAGTACTTC
CASSGDRVDDEQYF
>TRBV7-2|TRBD2|TRBJ2-1|many
TGTGCCAGCAGCCCTACCGGGACTAGCAGTCATAATGAGCAGTTCTTC
CASSPTGTSSHNEQFF
>TRBV3-1|-|TRBJ2-7|many
TGTGCCAGCAGTCCGGAGGGACTCTACGAGCAGTACTTC
CASSPEGLYEQYF
>TRBV4-1|-|TRBJ2-1|many
TGCGCCAGCAGCCAAGATTCAGGGTTCGACTACAATGAGCAGTTCTTC
CASSQDSGFDYNEQFF
>TRBV29-1|TRBD2|TRBJ2-2|many
TGCAGCGTTGAGTTAGGAGGCCTAGCGGCGAACACCGGGGAGCTGTTTTTT
CSVELGGLAANTGELFF
>TRBV5-6|-|TRBJ2-3|large
TGTGCCAGCAGCTCCCTGGACAGTCTCTCAGATACGCAGTATTTT
CASSSLDSLSDTQYF
>TRBV7-9|-|TRBJ2-3|-
TGTGCCAGCAGCTTAACCCAGGATACAGATACGCAGTATTTT
CASSLTQDTDTQYF
>TRBV6-2/TRBV6-3|-|TRBJ2-7|-
TGTGCCAGCAGTCAACGACGGGAGCAGTACTTC
CASSQRREQYF
>TRBV7-6|-|TRBJ2-2|many
TGTGCCAGCAACCCCCAGTGGGGTACCGGGGAGCTGTTTTTT
CASNPQWGTGELFF
>TRBV12-3/TRBV12-4|TRBD1|TRBJ2-2|many
TGTGCCAGCAGTTTAAGTCAGGGGGCGACCGGGGAGCTGTTTTTT
CASSLSQGATGELFF
>TRBV27|-|TRBJ2-3|many
TGTGCCAGCATGAGGGCAGGGGGGGCAGATACGCAGTATTTT
CASMRAGGADTQYF